This TCR beta chain was sequenced for a study of CD8+ T cells in alopecia areata. The study, taken as a whole, reports: Affected scalp, especially in alopecia totalis/universalis, had a higher clonality than normal scalp did. Relative to mice, TCR sharing across patients was less clear, a difference possibly HLA-related.

The CDR3 length is 14 residues. Per the germline V gene, CDR1 is SGHTA and CDR2 is FQGNSA. V lost 5 bases and J lost 2, with 9 bases in between. Sequencing templates came from extracted RNA that was reverse transcribed into cDNA. The protocol was immunoSEQ multiplex PCR, while the TCRdb copy is restricted to in-frame clones and leaves out a portion. The repertoire holds about 200,000 clones, with roughly three fifths as singletons. Concerning this clone: Its target is not known.

T lymphocytes (CD4+ and CD8+) were sorted from PBMCs. V and J are TRBV7-2 and TRBJ2-2, with no clear D. The sequence was collected from a human donor in good health. Sequenced: CD8+ T cells sorted from blood. CDR3 sequence (DNA): TGTGCCAGCAGCCCAAGCTCCAACACCGGGGAGCTGTTTTTT. This translates into CASSPSSNTGELFF.